This TCR beta chain was obtained from a study of cytomegalovirus exposure and HLA in healthy donors. The PCR contained 60 Vbeta and 13 Jbeta primers. TCRdb's table, derived via immunoSEQ multiplex PCR, lists solely in-frame clones and lacks some. This table has 100,000 or so clones, 60% to 85% appearing once. General study findings and limits: In a later analysis, HLA-associated beta chains showed higher expansion and lower generation probabilities than comparable chains. Sequencing had likely introduced a cluster of highly shared sequence variants as an artifact. TCR beta sequences reportedly predicted most subjects' HLA-A and HLA-B alleles accurately.

For this clone: No antigen is known for it.

CDR1 and CDR2 (germline): LNHDA, SQIVND (reference sequence). The CDR3 length is 16 residues. Trimming shortened V by 3 bases and J by 1 base, and 14 bases separated the two germline ends. Sequenced: PBMCs. V is TRBV19 and J is TRBJ2-3; a possible D gene is TRBD2 (6 bases). The TCR comes from a man aged 45-65 years in good health and CMV-seronegative. The CDR3, as DNA: TGTGCCAGTAGTATTAACCGGGACTTTCGCACAGATACGCAGTATTTT. Encoded protein: CASSINRDFRTDTQYF.